What follows are 2 T cell receptor beta chains derived from one specimen sequenced in a study of OX40 agonist ivuxolimab in advanced cancers. Here immunoSEQ multiplex PCR was the method, and the copy in TCRdb shows in-frame clones only, minus some. This table holds 60,000 or so clones, approximately 86% found once. The sample here was CD4+ or CD8+ T cells sorted from blood, taken in a trial of the OX40 agonist ivuxolimab. Receptors were obtained from an adult with an advanced solid tumor such as melanoma, head and neck, liver or kidney cancer.

The chain employs TRBV2 and TRBJ2-1; D remains unclear. Germline assignment: CDR1 SNHLY and CDR2 FYNNEI. V lost 5 bases, J lost 3 bases, and 8 bases lay in between. The CDR3 loop spans 13 amino acids. Written as DNA, the CDR3 is TGTGCCAGCAGTTTCAGCGTCTACAATGAGCAGTTCTTC. As protein: CASSFSVYNEQFF.

This clone has more than one count but fewer than ten. The V gene is TRBV28, the J gene TRBJ1-2; unclear D gene. Trimming shortened V by 5 bases and J by 2 bases, and 9 bases separated the two germline ends. The CDR3 is made up of 13 amino acids. The germline V gene encodes CDR1 MDHEN and CDR2 SYDVKM. For the CDR3, the DNA is TGTGCCAGCAGTACACTCCGGAACTATGGCTACACCTTC. It yields the protein CASSTLRNYGYTF.